The entry that follows covers one T cell receptor (beta chain) sequence. Trimming took 4 bases from V and 14 from J, leaving 14 bases between them. Germline-derived CDR1 and CDR2 are SGHVS and FQNEAQ. The CDR3 length is 12 residues. This sample stems from a study of T cell responses to AZD1222 COVID-19 vaccine. Clones were read by immunoSEQ multiplex PCR, and TCRdb kept only the in-frame ones, dropping some. The sample holds about 150,000 clones, roughly nine tenths seen once. Sample: peripheral blood, taken on day 0 of AZD1222 vaccination. V and J are TRBV7-8 and TRBJ1-4; no firm D call. The sequence came from an adult in good health. The CDR3 reads CASSWAETRLFF. The CDR3 DNA follows: TGTGCCAGCAGCTGGGCGGAGACTCGCCTGTTTTTT.